This TCR beta chain was captured by sequencing in a study of PD-1 blockade in classical Hodgkin lymphoma. Regarding the study as a whole: Relapsed/refractory patients reportedly had lower baseline diversity than newly diagnosed patients. It was CD4+ TCR diversity, not CD8+, that rose significantly by C4D1. Patients newly diagnosed and complete responders had comparable baseline diversity.

Points on this clone: No antigen is known for it.

This CDR3 is 15 amino acids long. V was trimmed by 3 bases and J by 8 bases, leaving 16 bases between them. Germline assignment: CDR1 LGHNA and CDR2 YSLEER. Only in-frame clones appear in the TCRdb table, and some are missing; sequencing was by immunoSEQ multiplex PCR. The data show around 50,000 clones, approximately 90% seen once. Each of the patients experienced relapse following autologous stem cell transplantation, and their brentuximab vedotin exposure differed. Sequenced material: peripheral blood mononuclear cells (PBMCs), taken before the second cycle of nivolumab. The genes are TRBV4-3 and TRBJ1-4, with unresolved D. The source is a human donor with classical Hodgkin lymphoma. CDR3 loop: CASSQDDMRPEKLFF. In DNA, the CDR3 is TGCGCCAGCAGCCAGGACGACATGAGGCCCGAAAAACTGTTTTTT.